These T cell receptor beta chains were read from a single sample in a study of patients and donors after allogeneic stem cell transplantation. TCRdb called the RT-PCR reads again in MiXCR, with one record for every CDR3 protein. The top ten hold 11% of the sample, which has over 200,000 distinct CDR3 sequences, around two fifths seen once. Sequenced input: blood, either unsorted or a sorted T cell fraction (not recorded which). These TCRs come from a human donor who was either an allogeneic HSCT recipient or a stem cell or donor lymphocyte infusion donor (not recorded which). It is not recorded whose cells these are; they may come from a transplant donor. CDR3s include the opening cysteine and the closing phenylalanine or tryptophan. The order of the fields is CDR3 length, V gene, D gene, clone size, J gene, CDR3 DNA, CDR3 protein. D genes are given only for firm matches. A clone size is listed for some rows: how often the clone was seen (once, few, many), or a class if it is expanded.

length: 15; V: TRBV4-3; D: -; size: -; J: TRBJ1-6; DNA: TGCGCCAGCAGCCTCGGGGAGGGGGTCTCTTCACCCCTCCACTTT; CDR3: CASSLGEGVSSPLHF
length: 13; V: TRBV12-3/TRBV12-4; D: TRBD1; size: -; J: TRBJ1-3; DNA: TGTGCCAGCAGCTGGACAGGCGGGAACACCATATATTTT; CDR3: CASSWTGGNTIYF
length: 15; V: TRBV5-1; D: TRBD1; size: few; J: TRBJ1-3; DNA: TGCGCCAGCAGCTGGGGACAGGGGAAAGGAAACACCATATATTTT; CDR3: CASSWGQGKGNTIYF
length: 18; V: TRBV18; D: TRBD1; size: -; J: TRBJ1-1; DNA: TGTGCCAGCTCACCCACCGGGACAGGGGGCGTCATGAACACTGAAGCTTTCTTT; CDR3: CASSPTGTGGVMNTEAFF
length: 15; V: TRBV7-6; D: -; size: -; J: TRBJ1-3; DNA: TGTGCCAGCAGCTTAGAGGGTTACTCTGGAAACACCATATATTTT; CDR3: CASSLEGYSGNTIYF
length: 14; V: TRBV10-3; D: -; size: -; J: TRBJ1-1; DNA: TGTGCCATCAGTGGGACACCCTCCGACACTGAAGCTTTCTTT; CDR3: CAISGTPSDTEAFF
length: 15; V: TRBV20-1; D: TRBD1; size: few; J: TRBJ1-1; DNA: TGCAGTGCTAGACTAAGTAACAGGGGGAACACTGAAGCTTTCTTT; CDR3: CSARLSNRGNTEAFF
length: 12; V: TRBV9; D: -; size: -; J: TRBJ1-2; DNA: TGTGCCAGCAGCAGGGGGGAGTATGGCTACACCTTC; CDR3: CASSRGEYGYTF
length: 14; V: TRBV2; D: -; size: -; J: TRBJ1-6; DNA: TGTGCCAGCAGTGAATCAGGGTCAGGTTCACCCCTCCACTTT; CDR3: CASSESGSGSPLHF
length: 13; V: TRBV6-6; D: -; size: -; J: TRBJ2-4; DNA: TGTGCCAGCAGTCCCTGGGACGGAAACATTCAGTACTTC; CDR3: CASSPWDGNIQYF
length: 14; V: TRBV18; D: -; size: few; J: TRBJ1-2; DNA: TGTGCCAGCTCACCAGGGGGCGCGGGCTATGGCTACACCTTC; CDR3: CASSPGGAGYGYTF
length: 17; V: TRBV6-5; D: -; size: -; J: TRBJ1-1; DNA: TGTGCCAGCAGTTACTCGAGGGACCCTATTGGGAACACTGAAGCTTTCTTT; CDR3: CASSYSRDPIGNTEAFF
length: 15; V: TRBV7-6; D: -; size: -; J: TRBJ1-1; DNA: TGTGCCAGCAGCCCCGCCGGAACTATGAACACTGAAGCTTTCTTT; CDR3: CASSPAGTMNTEAFF
length: 15; V: TRBV4-2; D: TRBD2; size: -; J: TRBJ2-3; DNA: TGTGCCAGCAGCCGGAAGCGGGAAGCCACAGATACGCAGTATTTT; CDR3: CASSRKREATDTQYF
length: 15; V: TRBV3-1; D: -; size: -; J: TRBJ2-7; DNA: TGTGCCAGCAGCCGCGGGTGGACGTCCCCCTACGAGCAGTACTTC; CDR3: CASSRGWTSPYEQYF
length: 17; V: TRBV28; D: -; size: -; J: TRBJ2-7; DNA: TGTGCCAGCAGTTGGCCTGGGGCAGGCAAACCATCCTACGAGCAGTACTTC; CDR3: CASSWPGAGKPSYEQYF
length: 13; V: TRBV5-1; D: -; size: few; J: TRBJ1-2; DNA: TGCGCCAGTTCACGGGAGCCGCACTATGGCTACACCTTC; CDR3: CASSREPHYGYTF
length: 14; V: TRBV27; D: TRBD1; size: -; J: TRBJ2-7; DNA: TGTGCCAGCAGTTCGGGACAGGCGAACTACGAGCAGTACTTC; CDR3: CASSSGQANYEQYF
length: 17; V: TRBV20-1; D: TRBD1; size: -; J: TRBJ1-4; DNA: TGCAGTGCTCACGGGACAGCCTCCCATGCAACTAATGAAAAACTGTTTTTT; CDR3: CSAHGTASHATNEKLFF
length: 13; V: TRBV9; D: -; size: few; J: TRBJ1-1; DNA: TGTGCCAGCTCCACAGGGCTGAACACTGAAGCTTTCTTT; CDR3: CASSTGLNTEAFF
length: 13; V: TRBV5-1; D: -; size: -; J: TRBJ2-3; DNA: TGCGCCAGCAGCTCCCCCGACAGAGATACGCAGTATTTT; CDR3: CASSSPDRDTQYF
length: 12; V: TRBV20-1; D: TRBD1; size: -; J: TRBJ1-2; DNA: TGCAGTGCGCCGACAGGGAACTATGGCTACACCTTC; CDR3: CSAPTGNYGYTF
length: 11; V: TRBV12-3/TRBV12-4; D: -; size: -; J: TRBJ1-1; DNA: TGTGCCAACAGGCATAACACTGAAGCTTTCTTT; CDR3: CANRHNTEAFF
length: 16; V: TRBV15; D: TRBD2; size: -; J: TRBJ2-3; DNA: TGTGCCACCAGCAGAGAAGAGCGGGGGGGTATAGATACGCAGTATTTT; CDR3: CATSREERGGIDTQYF
length: 13; V: TRBV18; D: -; size: few; J: TRBJ2-3; DNA: TGTGCCAGCTCACCGGACTTCACAGATACGCAGTATTTT; CDR3: CASSPDFTDTQYF
length: 13; V: TRBV29-1; D: -; size: -; J: TRBJ2-4; DNA: TGCAGCGCCCTAGCGTCCGCCAAAAACATTCAGTACTTC; CDR3: CSALASAKNIQYF
length: 16; V: TRBV12-3/TRBV12-4; D: -; size: -; J: TRBJ1-1; DNA: TGTGCCAGCAGACCCACGGGGAGGAGAGTGAACACTGAAGCTTTCTTT; CDR3: CASRPTGRRVNTEAFF
length: 11; V: TRBV28; D: TRBD1; size: few; J: TRBJ1-2; DNA: TGTGCCAGCAGTTTATCAAGGGACAGAAACTTC; CDR3: CASSLSRDRNF
length: 15; V: TRBV12-3/TRBV12-4; D: -; size: few; J: TRBJ1-1; DNA: TGTGCCAGCAGTTTATTTCTGGGTAGTCCTACTGAAGCTTTCTTT; CDR3: CASSLFLGSPTEAFF
length: 16; V: TRBV27; D: TRBD1; size: few; J: TRBJ1-1; DNA: TGTGCCAGCAGTTTAAGGACAGGGGGAAGGGAAACTGAAGCTTTCTTT; CDR3: CASSLRTGGRETEAFF
length: 14; V: TRBV2; D: -; size: -; J: TRBJ2-3; DNA: TGTGCCAGCAGTCGTAAGCGGGTGCTCATACCGCAGTATTTT; CDR3: CASSRKRVLIPQYF
length: 16; V: TRBV3-1; D: -; size: few; J: TRBJ1-5; DNA: TGTGCCAGCAGCCAATTTGGGCGTGGGGCGGATCAGCCCCAGCATTTT; CDR3: CASSQFGRGADQPQHF
length: 13; V: TRBV2; D: -; size: -; J: TRBJ2-1; DNA: TGTGCCAGCCTCAGGACAGTCTACAATGAGCAGTTCTTC; CDR3: CASLRTVYNEQFF
length: 14; V: TRBV20-1; D: -; size: few; J: TRBJ1-5; DNA: TGCAGTGCTAGAGAGGGAGGGAGCAATCAGCCCCAGCATTTT; CDR3: CSAREGGSNQPQHF
length: 14; V: TRBV20-1; D: -; size: few; J: TRBJ1-5; DNA: TGCAGTGCTAGGACAGGTTATAGCAATCAGCCCCAGCATTTT; CDR3: CSARTGYSNQPQHF
length: 15; V: TRBV28; D: TRBD1; size: -; J: TRBJ2-1; DNA: TGTGCCAGCAGTGAACCAGGGGGCAGGTTCAATGAGCAGTTCTTC; CDR3: CASSEPGGRFNEQFF
length: 14; V: TRBV5-1; D: -; size: few; J: TRBJ1-1; DNA: TGCGCCAGCAGCTTGGCCCCGGAGGGTCCCGCAGCTTTCTTT; CDR3: CASSLAPEGPAAFF
length: 15; V: TRBV3-1; D: -; size: -; J: TRBJ1-5; DNA: TGTGCCAGCAGCCAAGGACCGCCAAGCAATCAGCCCCAGCATTTT; CDR3: CASSQGPPSNQPQHF
length: 14; V: TRBV12-3/TRBV12-4; D: -; size: -; J: TRBJ1-1; DNA: TGTGCCAGCAGGGACGCCAGGACGAACACTGAAGCTTTCTTT; CDR3: CASRDARTNTEAFF
length: 14; V: TRBV9; D: -; size: -; J: TRBJ2-5; DNA: TGTGCCAGCACCCAGGGGGCGGGGGTGGAGACCCAGTACTTC; CDR3: CASTQGAGVETQYF
length: 14; V: TRBV7-9; D: -; size: -; J: TRBJ1-2; DNA: TGTGCCAGCAGCTCGCTACAGGGTCCCCATGGCTACACCTTC; CDR3: CASSSLQGPHGYTF
length: 14; V: TRBV12-3/TRBV12-4; D: -; size: few; J: TRBJ1-5; DNA: TGTGCCAGCACCCTGGCGGGCAGGGAACAGCCCCAGCATTTT; CDR3: CASTLAGREQPQHF
length: 12; V: TRBV28; D: -; size: -; J: TRBJ1-5; DNA: TGTGCCAGCCTGAGGTCGGTGGGGCCCCAGCATTTT; CDR3: CASLRSVGPQHF
length: 15; V: TRBV6-2/TRBV6-3; D: -; size: -; J: TRBJ1-1; DNA: TGTGCCAGCAGCTACGGGGTGACTTTTAGCACTGAAGCTTTCTTT; CDR3: CASSYGVTFSTEAFF